The rows below give T cell receptor beta chains drawn from one sample of a study of cytomegalovirus exposure and HLA in healthy donors. The method was immunoSEQ multiplex PCR; TCRdb's version includes in-frame clones alone and lacks a portion of them. The table shows around 150,000 clones, with 80% to 85% occurring only once. The specimen sequenced was PBMCs. These TCRs come from a human donor in good health. CDR3s include the opening cysteine and the closing phenylalanine or tryptophan. A D gene is named only where the DNA matches it firmly. Clone size is stated in some rows and not others, as once, few, many or a class when expanded.

V: TRBV19
J: TRBJ1-1
size: once
D: TRBD1
CDR3: CASSLSTGVNTEAFF
DNA: TGTGCCAGTAGTCTCTCGACAGGGGTGAACACTGAAGCTTTCTTT

V: TRBV9
J: TRBJ2-7
size: -
D: TRBD2
CDR3: CASSSRTSGDSYEQYF
DNA: TGTGCCAGCAGCTCCCGGACTAGCGGGGACTCCTACGAGCAGTACTTC

V: TRBV4-3
J: TRBJ2-6
size: -
D: -
CDR3: CASSQERTGNSGANVLTF
DNA: TGCGCCAGCAGCCAGGAAAGAACAGGGAACTCTGGGGCCAACGTCCTGACTTTC

V: TRBV27
J: TRBJ1-1
size: few
D: -
CDR3: CASSLGRATEAFF
DNA: TGTGCCAGCAGTTTAGGCAGGGCCACTGAAGCTTTCTTT

V: TRBV29-1
J: TRBJ2-7
size: -
D: -
CDR3: CSVVSSSYEQYF
DNA: TGCAGCGTTGTGTCGAGCTCCTACGAGCAGTACTTC

V: TRBV4-3
J: TRBJ2-7
size: -
D: TRBD1
CDR3: CASSQDYRGFYEQYF
DNA: TGCGCCAGCAGCCAAGACTACAGGGGATTCTACGAGCAGTACTTC

V: TRBV5-1
J: TRBJ2-3
size: once
D: TRBD1
CDR3: CASSQGQGARTDTQYF
DNA: TGCGCCAGCAGCCAGGGACAGGGGGCGAGGACAGATACGCAGTATTTT

V: TRBV7-9
J: TRBJ2-5
size: -
D: -
CDR3: CASSLNGPGKTQYF
DNA: TGTGCCAGCAGCTTAAATGGGCCAGGGAAGACCCAGTACTTC

V: TRBV13
J: TRBJ2-5
size: -
D: TRBD2
CDR3: CASSSGLAGGRIFETQYF
DNA: TGTGCCAGCAGCTCGGGACTAGCGGGGGGGCGGATTTTCGAGACCCAGTACTTC

V: TRBV4-3
J: TRBJ2-3
size: -
D: -
CDR3: CASSQEGPGRTDTQYF
DNA: TGCGCCAGCAGCCAAGAGGGGCCAGGTCGCACAGATACGCAGTATTTT

V: TRBV6-1
J: TRBJ2-3
size: -
D: -
CDR3: CAVRTPDTQYF
DNA: TGTGCCGTCAGAACCCCAGATACGCAGTATTTT

V: TRBV9
J: TRBJ2-3
size: -
D: TRBD2
CDR3: CASSQTSGPGGDTQYF
DNA: TGTGCCAGCAGCCAAACTAGCGGCCCCGGGGGGGATACGCAGTATTTT

V: TRBV21-1
J: TRBJ1-5
size: few
D: -
CDR3: CASSKQRENNQPQHF
DNA: TGTGCCAGCAGCAAACAAAGGGAGAATAATCAGCCCCAGCATTTT

V: TRBV6-6
J: TRBJ1-5
size: few
D: -
CDR3: CASSYVGSQPQHF
DNA: TGTGCCAGCAGTTATGTCGGGAGCCAGCCCCAGCATTTT

V: TRBV6-1
J: TRBJ2-7
size: -
D: TRBD1
CDR3: CASSEGFGTGVF
DNA: TGTGCCAGCAGTGAAGGGTTTGGGACAGGGGTATTC

V: TRBV7-2
J: TRBJ2-7
size: -
D: -
CDR3: CASSFRGGGSYEQYF
DNA: TGTGCCAGCAGCTTTAGGGGGGGAGGCTCCTACGAGCAGTACTTC

V: TRBV5-4
J: TRBJ2-5
size: -
D: TRBD2
CDR3: CASSPRGREGETQYF
DNA: TGTGCCAGCAGCCCCCGGGGCAGGGAGGGAGAGACCCAGTACTTC

V: TRBV25-1
J: TRBJ2-7
size: -
D: TRBD1
CDR3: CASSLAGGTYEQYF
DNA: TGTGCCAGCAGTCTGGCAGGGGGCACCTACGAGCAGTACTTC

V: TRBV7-2
J: TRBJ2-2
size: -
D: TRBD2
CDR3: CASSLQGLAGGHTGELFF
DNA: TGTGCCAGCAGCCTTCAAGGACTAGCGGGGGGGCACACCGGGGAGCTGTTTTTT

V: TRBV27
J: TRBJ1-1
size: once
D: -
CDR3: CASRGGTEAFF
DNA: TGTGCCAGCAGGGGAGGTACTGAAGCTTTCTTT

V: TRBV4-1
J: TRBJ1-2
size: -
D: -
CDR3: CASSRVALPYYGYTF
DNA: TGCGCCAGCAGCCGAGTCGCACTACCTTACTATGGCTACACCTTC

V: TRBV6-5
J: TRBJ2-3
size: -
D: TRBD2
CDR3: CASRSGLAGTDTQYF
DNA: TGTGCCAGCAGATCCGGACTAGCGGGCACAGATACGCAGTATTTT

V: TRBV5-5
J: TRBJ1-1
size: -
D: -
CDR3: CASSFGANTEAFF
DNA: TGTGCCAGCAGCTTCGGAGCGAACACTGAAGCTTTCTTT

V: TRBV15
J: TRBJ2-6
size: -
D: -
CDR3: CATSRDVVGANVLTF
DNA: TGTGCCACCAGCAGAGATGTAGTTGGGGCCAACGTCCTGACTTTC

V: TRBV7-2
J: TRBJ2-5
size: -
D: TRBD1
CDR3: CASSSDRAFGETQYF
DNA: TGTGCCAGCAGCTCCGACAGGGCATTTGGAGAGACCCAGTACTTC

V: TRBV6-1
J: TRBJ2-2
size: -
D: TRBD2
CDR3: CASSERLAGHTGELFF
DNA: TGTGCCAGCAGTGAGAGACTAGCGGGTCACACCGGGGAGCTGTTTTTT

V: TRBV13
J: TRBJ1-2
size: -
D: -
CDR3: CASSPRDTSDYGYTF
DNA: TGTGCCAGCAGCCCCCGGGACACTTCGGACTATGGCTACACCTTC

V: TRBV4-2
J: TRBJ2-3
size: -
D: TRBD2
CDR3: CASSRGGTDTQYF
DNA: TGTGCCAGCTCGCGGGGGGGCACAGATACGCAGTATTTT

V: TRBV10-3
J: TRBJ2-6
size: -
D: -
CDR3: CATFSGANVLTF
DNA: TGTGCCACCTTCTCTGGGGCCAACGTCCTGACTTTC

V: TRBV7-9
J: TRBJ2-3
size: -
D: TRBD2
CDR3: CSSSLDPAGNTDTQYF
DNA: TGTTCCAGCAGCTTAGATCCAGCGGGGAACACAGATACGCAGTATTTT

V: TRBV7-2
J: TRBJ2-1
size: -
D: TRBD1
CDR3: CATQGAGSSYNEQFF
DNA: TGTGCCACCCAGGGGGCAGGGAGCTCCTACAATGAGCAGTTCTTC

V: TRBV5-1
J: TRBJ2-7
size: -
D: TRBD1
CDR3: CASSAVTTGVHGEQYF
DNA: TGCGCCAGCAGTGCCGTCACGACAGGGGTCCATGGGGAGCAGTACTTC

V: TRBV18
J: TRBJ2-7
size: -
D: -
CDR3: CASSPRVGQFYEQYF
DNA: TGTGCCAGCTCACCACGAGTCGGACAGTTCTACGAGCAGTACTTC

V: TRBV5-1
J: TRBJ1-3
size: -
D: TRBD1
CDR3: CASSPRTGDGNTIYF
DNA: TGCGCCAGCAGCCCCCGGACAGGGGACGGAAACACCATATATTTT

V: TRBV2
J: TRBJ1-2
size: -
D: -
CDR3: CASPGVDGYTF
DNA: TGTGCCAGCCCAGGGGTGGATGGCTACACCTTC

V: TRBV4-1
J: TRBJ1-2
size: -
D: TRBD1
CDR3: CASSQRTRGRGDGYTF
DNA: TGCGCCAGCAGCCAGAGAACCAGGGGGCGTGGGGATGGCTACACCTTC

V: TRBV5-1
J: TRBJ2-5
size: -
D: -
CDR3: CASSSSRIQATQYF
DNA: TGCGCCAGCAGCTCATCTAGAATTCAAGCGACCCAGTACTTC

V: TRBV20-1
J: TRBJ2-7
size: once
D: -
CDR3: CSAGGAYEQYF
DNA: TGCAGTGCCGGAGGAGCCTACGAGCAGTACTTC

V: TRBV27
J: TRBJ1-6
size: -
D: -
CDR3: CASSIHRDSPLHF
DNA: TGTGCCAGCTCCATCCACAGGGACTCACCCCTCCACTTT

V: TRBV2
J: TRBJ1-2
size: -
D: -
CDR3: CASPSREINYGYTF
DNA: TGTGCCAGCCCGTCCCGGGAAATTAACTATGGCTACACCTTC

V: TRBV7-2
J: TRBJ2-7
size: -
D: -
CDR3: CASSSPGFNEQYF
DNA: TGTGCCAGCAGCTCTCCAGGGTTTAACGAGCAGTACTTC

V: TRBV6-5
J: TRBJ2-7
size: -
D: -
CDR3: CASSFGSGYEQYF
DNA: TGTGCCAGCAGTTTTGGGTCGGGCTACGAGCAGTACTTC

V: TRBV7-2
J: TRBJ1-2
size: -
D: TRBD1
CDR3: CASRTGADYGYTF
DNA: TGTGCCAGCAGGACAGGGGCGGACTATGGCTACACCTTC

V: TRBV4-1
J: TRBJ2-1
size: once
D: -
CDR3: CASSQISRINEQFF
DNA: TGCGCCAGCAGCCAAATCTCCAGGATCAATGAGCAGTTCTTC

V: TRBV5-1
J: TRBJ1-1
size: -
D: TRBD1
CDR3: CASSEGTGGTEAFF
DNA: TGCGCCAGCAGCGAAGGGACAGGGGGCACTGAAGCTTTCTTT

V: TRBV11-2
J: TRBJ1-6
size: few
D: TRBD1
CDR3: CASSLAQGANSPLHF
DNA: TGTGCCAGCAGCTTAGCCCAGGGGGCTAATTCACCCCTCCACTTT

V: TRBV6-5
J: TRBJ1-5
size: -
D: -
CDR3: CASSYGGGYNQPQHF
DNA: TGTGCCAGCAGTTACGGGGGGGGGTACAATCAGCCCCAGCATTTT

V: TRBV27
J: TRBJ2-1
size: -
D: -
CDR3: CASSLGLYNEQFF
DNA: TGTGCCAGCAGTTTGGGCCTATACAATGAGCAGTTCTTC

V: TRBV2
J: TRBJ2-7
size: -
D: -
CDR3: CASSHRGLSYEQYF
DNA: TGTGCCAGCAGTCACAGGGGACTCTCCTACGAGCAGTACTTC

V: TRBV4-1
J: TRBJ1-2
size: -
D: -
CDR3: CASSQVLQSFYGYTF
DNA: TGCGCCAGCAGCCAGGTCCTACAGAGCTTCTATGGCTACACCTTC

V: TRBV4-3
J: TRBJ2-5
size: once
D: -
CDR3: CASSQGRTGVETQYF
DNA: TGCGCCAGCAGCCAAGGGCGAACAGGTGTAGAGACCCAGTACTTC

V: TRBV4-3
J: TRBJ2-3
size: -
D: -
CDR3: CASSQEIGGGTQYF
DNA: TGCGCCAGCAGCCAAGAGATCGGCGGGGGCACGCAGTATTTT

V: TRBV6-5
J: TRBJ1-2
size: -
D: TRBD1
CDR3: CASSSSGGSGYTF
DNA: TGTGCCAGCAGTTCTTCAGGGGGTAGTGGCTACACCTTC